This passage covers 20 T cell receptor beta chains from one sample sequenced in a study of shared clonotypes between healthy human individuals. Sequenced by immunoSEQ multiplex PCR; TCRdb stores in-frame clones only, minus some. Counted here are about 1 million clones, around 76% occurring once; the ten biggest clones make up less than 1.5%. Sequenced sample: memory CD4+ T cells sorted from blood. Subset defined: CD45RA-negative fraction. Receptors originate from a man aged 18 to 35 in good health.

The CDR3 reads CASSWGQGRLTDTQYF. CDR3 nucleotide sequence: TGTGCCAGCAGCTGGGGACAGGGTCGACTCACAGATACGCAGTATTTT. The gene calls are TRBV5-8 and TRBJ2-3, with 9 bases matching TRBD1. The CDR3 consists of 16 residues. Germline values: CDR1 SGHTS, CDR2 YDEGEE. V gave up 3 bases and J gave up 2 bases; unmatched junction bases: 7.

The CDR3 sequence is CASSQDWGFAKNIQYF. The CDR3 DNA reads as TGTGCCAGCAGCCAAGATTGGGGGTTCGCCAAAAACATTCAGTACTTC. The V gene is TRBV4-2, the J gene TRBJ2-4; D assignment may be TRBD1 or TRBD2 (5 bases each). Per the germline V gene, CDR1 is LGHNA and CDR2 is YNFKEQ. V was shortened by 0 bases and J by 1 base, with 10 bases between the two germline ends. The CDR3 is made up of 16 amino acids.

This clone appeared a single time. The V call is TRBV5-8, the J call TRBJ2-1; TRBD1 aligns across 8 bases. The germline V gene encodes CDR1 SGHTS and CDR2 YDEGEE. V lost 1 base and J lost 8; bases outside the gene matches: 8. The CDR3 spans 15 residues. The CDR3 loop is CASSLPGQGRDEQFF. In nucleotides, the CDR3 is TGTGCCAGCAGCTTGCCCGGACAGGGTAGGGATGAGCAGTTCTTC.

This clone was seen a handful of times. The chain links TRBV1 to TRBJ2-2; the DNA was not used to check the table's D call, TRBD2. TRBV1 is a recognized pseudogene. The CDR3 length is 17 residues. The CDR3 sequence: CTSRYQLGLANTGELFF. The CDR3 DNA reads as TGCACCAGCAGGTACCAATTGGGACTAGCGAACACCGGGGAGCTGTTTTTT.

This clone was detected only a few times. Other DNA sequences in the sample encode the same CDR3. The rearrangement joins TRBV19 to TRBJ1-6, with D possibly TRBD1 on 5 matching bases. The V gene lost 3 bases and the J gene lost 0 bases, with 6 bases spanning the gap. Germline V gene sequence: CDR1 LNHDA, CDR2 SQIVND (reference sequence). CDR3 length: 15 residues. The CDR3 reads CASSIQGSYNSPLHF. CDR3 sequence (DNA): TGTGCCAGTAGTATCCAGGGCTCCTATAATTCACCCCTCCACTTT.

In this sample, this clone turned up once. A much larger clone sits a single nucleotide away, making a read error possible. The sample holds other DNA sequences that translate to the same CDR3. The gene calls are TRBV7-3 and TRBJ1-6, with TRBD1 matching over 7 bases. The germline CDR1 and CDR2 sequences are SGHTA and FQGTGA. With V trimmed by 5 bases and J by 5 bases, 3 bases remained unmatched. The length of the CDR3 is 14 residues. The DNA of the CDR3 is TGTGCCAGCAGCAGGGACAGCGATAATTCACCCCTCCACTTT. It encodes CASSRDSDNSPLHF.

CDR3 nucleotides: TGTGCCAGCAGCTTCACGGAGGGGGCCGGCGAGCAGTACTTC. It is translated as CASSFTEGAGEQYF. The chain has TRBV5-4 and TRBJ2-7, with a possible D match to TRBD1 (7 bases). The CDR3 totals 14 residues. The V end lost 2 bases, the J end lost 6 bases, and 15 bases lay between the germline ends. CDR1 is SGHNT and CDR2 is YYREEE in the germline V gene (reference sequence).

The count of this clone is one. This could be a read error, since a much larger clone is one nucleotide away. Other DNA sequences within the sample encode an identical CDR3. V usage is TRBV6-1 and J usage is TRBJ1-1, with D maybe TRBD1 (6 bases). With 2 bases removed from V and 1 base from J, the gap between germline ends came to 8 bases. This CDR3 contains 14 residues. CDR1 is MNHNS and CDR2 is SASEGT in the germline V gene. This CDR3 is CASSEQGRNTEAFF. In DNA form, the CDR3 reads TGTGCCAGCAGTGAACAGGGGAGGAACACTGAAGCTTTCTTT.

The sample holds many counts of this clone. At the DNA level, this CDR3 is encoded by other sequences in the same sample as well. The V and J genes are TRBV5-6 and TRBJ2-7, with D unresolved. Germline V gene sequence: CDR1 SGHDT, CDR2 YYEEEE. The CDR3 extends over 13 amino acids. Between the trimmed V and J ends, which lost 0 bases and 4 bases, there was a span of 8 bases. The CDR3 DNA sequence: TGTGCCAGCAGCTTGGCCTCTGGATACGAGCAGTACTTC. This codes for CASSLASGYEQYF.

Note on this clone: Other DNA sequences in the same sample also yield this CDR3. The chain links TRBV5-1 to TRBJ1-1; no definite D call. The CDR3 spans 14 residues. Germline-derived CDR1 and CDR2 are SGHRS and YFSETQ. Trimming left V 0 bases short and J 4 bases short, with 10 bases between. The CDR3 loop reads CASSLALGGTEAFF. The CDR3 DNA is TGCGCCAGCAGCTTGGCCTTGGGTGGCACTGAAGCTTTCTTT.

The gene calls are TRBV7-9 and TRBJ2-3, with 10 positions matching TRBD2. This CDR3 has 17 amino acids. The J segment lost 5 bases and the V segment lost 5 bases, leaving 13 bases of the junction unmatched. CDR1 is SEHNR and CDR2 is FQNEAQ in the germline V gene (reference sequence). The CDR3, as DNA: TGTGCCAGCAGCCCCCGACGAAGCGGGGGGGCGGTAGATACGCAGTATTTT. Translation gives CASSPRRSGGAVDTQYF.

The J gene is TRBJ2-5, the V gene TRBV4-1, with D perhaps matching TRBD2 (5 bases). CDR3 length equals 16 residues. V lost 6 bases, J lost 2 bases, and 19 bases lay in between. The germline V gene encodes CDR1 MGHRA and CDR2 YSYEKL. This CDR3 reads CASSPSGVTNQETQYF. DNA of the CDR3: TGCGCCAGCAGTCCAAGCGGTGTGACTAATCAAGAGACCCAGTACTTC.

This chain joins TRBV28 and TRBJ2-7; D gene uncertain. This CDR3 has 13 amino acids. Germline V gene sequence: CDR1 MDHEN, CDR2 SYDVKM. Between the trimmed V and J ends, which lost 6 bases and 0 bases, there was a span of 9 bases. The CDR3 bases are TGTGCCAGCAGCATTACGTCCTCCTACGAGCAGTACTTC. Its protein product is CASSITSSYEQYF.

The DNA for the CDR3 is TGTGCCTGGAGTCCCCCAGCGGGGAAAATGCTAAAGACCCAGTACTTC. As protein: CAWSPPAGKMLKTQYF. The chain has TRBV30 and TRBJ2-5, with TRBD2 matching 7 bases. Per germline, CDR1 GTSNPN and CDR2 SVGIG (reference sequence). CDR3 length equals 16 residues. V lost 2 bases to trimming and J lost 6 bases; unmatched junction nucleotides: 15.

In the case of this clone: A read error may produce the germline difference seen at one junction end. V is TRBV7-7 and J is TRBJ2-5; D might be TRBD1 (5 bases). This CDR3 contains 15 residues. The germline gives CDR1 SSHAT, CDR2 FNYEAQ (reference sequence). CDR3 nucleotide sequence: TGTGCTAGCAGCTTAGCCCCGCAGGGTCTTACGAAGCAGTACTTC. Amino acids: CASSLAPQGLTKQYF.

The DNA for the CDR3 is TGTGCCAGTTCAAAGGCTGGATGGAACGAAGCTTTCTTT. Translated, it gives CASSKAGWNEAFF. V gene TRBV2 combines with J gene TRBJ1-1; D not certain. V gave up 9 bases and J gave up 8 bases, with 19 bases separating them. CDR1 and CDR2 from the germline V gene are SNHLY and FYNNEI. This CDR3 has 13 amino acids.

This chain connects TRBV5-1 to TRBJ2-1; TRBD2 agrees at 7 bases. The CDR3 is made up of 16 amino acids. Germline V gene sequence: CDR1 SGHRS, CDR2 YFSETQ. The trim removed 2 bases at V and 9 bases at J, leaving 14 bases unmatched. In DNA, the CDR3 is TGCGCCAGCAGCTTAGCGGGGACCAGCCTTGGCGGTGAGCAGTTCTTC. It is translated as CASSLAGTSLGGEQFF. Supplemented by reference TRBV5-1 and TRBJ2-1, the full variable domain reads KAGVTQTPRYLIKTRGQQVTLSCSPISGHRSVSWYQQTPGQGLQFLFEYFSETQRNKGNFPGRFSGRQFSNSRSEMNVSTLELGDSALYLCASSLAGTSLGGEQFFGPGTRLTVL.

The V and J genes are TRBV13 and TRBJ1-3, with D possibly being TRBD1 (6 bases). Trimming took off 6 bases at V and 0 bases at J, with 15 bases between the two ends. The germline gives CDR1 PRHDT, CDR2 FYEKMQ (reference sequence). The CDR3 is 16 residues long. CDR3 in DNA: TGTGCCAGCAGTGAAACAGGGACCTTCTCTGGAAACACCATATATTTT. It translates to CASSETGTFSGNTIYF.

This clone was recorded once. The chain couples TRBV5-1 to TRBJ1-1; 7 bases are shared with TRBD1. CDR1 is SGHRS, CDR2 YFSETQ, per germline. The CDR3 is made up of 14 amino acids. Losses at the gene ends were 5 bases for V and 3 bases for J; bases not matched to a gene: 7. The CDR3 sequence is CASSHDREDTEAFF. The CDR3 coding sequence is TGCGCCAGCAGTCACGACAGGGAAGACACTGAAGCTTTCTTT.

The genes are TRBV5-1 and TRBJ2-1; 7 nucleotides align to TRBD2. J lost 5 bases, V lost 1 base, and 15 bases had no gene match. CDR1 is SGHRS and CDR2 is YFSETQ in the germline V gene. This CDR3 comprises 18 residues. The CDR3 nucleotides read TGCGCCAGCAGCTTGTGGGGCCCTTGGGCGGGAGTTGACAATGAGCAGTTCTTC. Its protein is CASSLWGPWAGVDNEQFF. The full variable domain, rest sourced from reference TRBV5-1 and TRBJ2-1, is KAGVTQTPRYLIKTRGQQVTLSCSPISGHRSVSWYQQTPGQGLQFLFEYFSETQRNKGNFPGRFSGRQFSNSRSEMNVSTLELGDSALYLCASSLWGPWAGVDNEQFFGPGTRLTVL.